This T cell receptor beta chain emerged from a study of OX40 agonist ivuxolimab in advanced cancers. Whole-study context: Enrollees could have had prior anti-PD-1, anti-PD-L1 or anti-CTLA-4 therapy, which 30% to 50% had received.

The germline V gene has CDR1 SEHNR and CDR2 FQNEAQ (reference sequence). J lost 2 bases, V lost 5 bases, and 15 bases had no gene match. The CDR3 spans 18 residues. Profiled with immunoSEQ multiplex PCR; TCRdb holds only in-frame clones, not every one. The repertoire holds some 150,000 clones, with just over 90% as singletons. Points on this clone: The antigen is unknown.

The study, taken as a whole, reports: CD8+ T cells averaged more expanded clones than CD4+.

At baseline, cycle 4 day 1, and cycle 7 day 1, blood was sampled. The sequence was obtained from an adult with an advanced solid tumor such as melanoma, head and neck, liver or kidney cancer. The chain recombines TRBV7-9 with TRBJ2-5, with TRBD2 identical over 9 bases. The source material was CD4+ or CD8+ T cells sorted from blood, sampled in a trial of the OX40 agonist ivuxolimab. The CDR3 loop is CASSPKPGLAGPQETQYF. The CDR3 bases are TGTGCCAGCAGCCCAAAGCCGGGGCTAGCGGGACCTCAAGAGACCCAGTACTTC. Filled out from reference TRBV7-9 and TRBJ2-5, the complete variable domain reads DTGVSQNPRHKITKRGQNVTFRCDPISEHNRLYWYRQTLGQGPEFLTYFQNEAQLEKSRLLSDRFSAERPKGSFSTLEIQRTEQGDSAMYLCASSPKPGLAGPQETQYFGPGTRLLVL.